This T cell receptor beta chain comes out of a study of technical replicates of blood from several donors. The V and J ends lost 4 bases and 0 bases, in that order; junction bases with no gene match: 2. The CDR3 sequence is 14 residues long. Per germline, CDR1 SGHNT and CDR2 YYREEE (reference sequence). Libraries were prepared by immunoSEQ multiplex PCR; TCRdb keeps only in-frame clonotypes and omits some of them. The sample holds about 58,000 clones, about 95% seen once. Input material: PBMCs. The chain links TRBV5-4 to TRBJ2-3, with 7 positions matching TRBD2. The TCR comes from a human donor in good health. Some clones in this sample may be carry-over from other donors' samples. In DNA form, the CDR3 reads TGTGCCAGCAGCCTTAGCGGGAGCACAGATACGCAGTATTTT. Protein sequence: CASSLSGSTDTQYF.